This T cell receptor beta chain was sequenced in a study of response to subunit inactivated influenza vaccine. From the RT-PCR reads, TCRdb called clonotypes with MiXCR, one entry per CDR3 protein. The profile shows around 600,000 distinct CDR3 sequences, roughly 10% of them singletons. CDR3 length: 14 amino acids. CDR1 is MNHEY and CDR2 is SVGEGT in the germline V gene. With 5 bases clipped from V and 7 bases from J, the junction kept 6 bases outside the gene matches. This clonotype was observed a handful of times. These records were also assigned to another study, of T cells expressing NK-cell markers. That work contributes: Researchers built TCR beta cDNA using 5'RACE template switching with UMIs.

This specimen was PBMCs from blood, taken on the day of vaccination. The sequence was obtained from a man aged 50 to 59 who received an inactivated influenza vaccine. The chain has TRBV6-2 or TRBV6-3 and TRBJ2-1, with 9 bases that match TRBD1. The CDR3 region has the DNA TGTGCCAGCAGTGTGGACAGGGGCTTGAATGAGCAGTTCTTC. It codes for CASSVDRGLNEQFF.